These 30 T cell receptor beta chains came from one sample sequenced in a study of T cell repertoires in urothelial bladder cancer. The table came from immunoSEQ multiplex PCR; TCRdb's copy has only in-frame clones and leaves some out. This sample has around 12,000 clones, with around 68% found just once. Sequenced material: tumor-infiltrating cells from bladder cancer. The receptors stem from a human donor with a benign inflammatory bladder lesion.

The chain uses TRBV7-2 and TRBJ1-4, with D unresolved. This CDR3 has 15 amino acids. Germline V gene data show CDR1 as SGHTA and CDR2 as FQGNSA. Trimming pared 5 bases from V and 8 bases from J, leaving 18 bases between. CDR3 in DNA: TGTGCCAGCAGCGTCAGTCTGGGGATAGGAGAAAAACTGTTTTTT. As protein: CASSVSLGIGEKLFF.

This clone was picked up a small number of times. The chain has TRBV7-8 and TRBJ1-1; perhaps TRBD1 as D (5 bases). Deletions cut 5 bases from V and 3 bases from J, with 16 bases between. Germline loops: CDR1 SGHVS, CDR2 FQNEAQ. This CDR3 is built from 15 residues. CDR3: CASSPLTGIDTEAFF. The CDR3 DNA follows: TGTGCCAGCAGCCCTTTAACAGGAATAGACACTGAAGCTTTCTTT.

V usage is TRBV18 and J usage is TRBJ2-3, with no clear D. The CDR3 is 14 residues long. The V gene's germline CDR1 is KGHSH and CDR2 LQKENI. V was pared by 6 bases and J by 0 bases, with 10 bases between. CDR3 protein: CASSSPVSTDTQYF. CDR3 DNA sequence: TGTGCCAGCTCTTCCCCCGTGAGCACAGATACGCAGTATTTT. Full variable domain (rest looked up from reference TRBV18 and TRBJ2-3): NAGVMQNPRHLVRRRGQEARLRCSPMKGHSHVYWYRQLPEEGLKFMVYLQKENIIDESGMPKERFSAEFPKEGPSILRIQQVVRGDSAAYFCASSSPVSTDTQYFGPGTRLTVL.

In this sample, this clone turned up once. The chain couples TRBV5-6 to TRBJ1-2; D not certain. From germline, CDR1 is SGHDT and CDR2 YYEEEE. The V gene lost 2 bases and the J gene lost 7 bases, with 6 bases spanning the gap. The CDR3 sequence is 11 residues long. The CDR3 loop reads CASSFRSGYTF. The CDR3 bases are TGTGCCAGCAGCTTCCGGTCTGGCTACACCTTC.

This clone is categorized as medium-sized. The rearrangement uses TRBV19 and TRBJ1-5, with no clear D. The CDR3 has 16 residues. Trimming left V 5 bases short and J 0 bases short, with 14 bases between. Germline lookup yields CDR1 LNHDA and CDR2 SQIVND (reference sequence). The CDR3 reads CASSPRTAYSNQPQHF. In DNA form, the CDR3 reads TGTGCCAGTAGTCCCCGGACGGCGTATAGCAATCAGCCCCAGCATTTT. The entire variable domain, with the rest obtained from reference TRBV19 and TRBJ1-5, is as follows: DGGITQSPKYLFRKEGQNVTLSCEQNLNHDAMYWYRQDPGQGLRLIYYSQIVNDFQKGDIAEGYSVSREKKESFPLTVTSAQKNPTAFYLCASSPRTAYSNQPQHFGDGTRLSIL.

The chain employs TRBV27 and TRBJ1-4, with 7 nucleotides matching TRBD1. The CDR3 extends over 14 amino acids. CDR1 and CDR2 from the germline V gene are MNHEY and SMNVEV (reference sequence). The J segment lost 8 bases and the V segment lost 3 bases, leaving 6 bases of the junction unmatched. The CDR3 reads CASSFAGGREKLFF. The CDR3 nucleotides read TGTGCCAGCAGTTTCGCAGGGGGAAGGGAAAAACTGTTTTTT.

This rearrangement joins TRBV7-3 to TRBJ2-7; TRBD2 is a possible D gene (6 bases). The CDR3 sequence is 13 residues long. V lost 2 bases to trimming and J lost 3 bases, with 8 bases between them. Per the germline V gene, CDR1 is SGHTA and CDR2 is FQGTGA. The CDR3 coding sequence is TGTGCCAGCAGCTTAGTCGGGGGCTACGAGCAGTACTTC. Its translation: CASSLVGGYEQYF. Looking up the rest from reference TRBV7-3 and TRBJ2-7 gives the full variable domain: GAGVSQTPSNKVTEKGKYVELRCDPISGHTALYWYRQSLGQGPEFLIYFQGTGAADDSGLPNDRFFAVRPEGSVSTLKIQRTERGDSAVYLCASSLVGGYEQYFGPGTRLTVT.

This chain connects TRBV18 to TRBJ2-1; weak D call: TRBD1 (5 bases). The V end was cut by 0 bases, the J end by 2 bases, with 11 bases between. In germline, CDR1 is KGHSH, CDR2 LQKENI. The CDR3 has 16 residues. CDR3 loop: CASSPPGAGTYNEQFF. CDR3 nucleotide sequence: TGTGCCAGCTCACCACCTGGGGCAGGGACCTACAATGAGCAGTTCTTC.

The V call is TRBV6-5, the J call TRBJ1-4, with D unresolved. This CDR3 has 13 residues. Germline V lookup: CDR1 MNHEY, CDR2 SVGAGI. V gave up 5 bases and J gave up 8 bases, with 12 bases separating them. In DNA, the CDR3 is TGTGCCAGCAGTATTCATGGCTACGAAAAACTGTTTTTT. Translated, it gives CASSIHGYEKLFF.

The V and J genes are TRBV5-1 and TRBJ1-2, with D unclear. This CDR3 has 14 residues. CDR1 SGHRS and CDR2 YFSETQ come from the germline V gene. Trimming removed 2 bases at V and 3 bases at J, with 11 bases between. CDR3 residues: CASSFSETYYGYTF. CDR3 nucleotides: TGCGCCAGCAGCTTTTCCGAGACGTACTATGGCTACACCTTC. The variable domain in full, with the rest retrieved from reference TRBV5-1 and TRBJ1-2, is KAGVTQTPRYLIKTRGQQVTLSCSPISGHRSVSWYQQTPGQGLQFLFEYFSETQRNKGNFPGRFSGRQFSNSRSEMNVSTLELGDSALYLCASSFSETYYGYTFGSGTRLTVV.

The V and J genes are TRBV18 and TRBJ2-2, with 7 positions matching TRBD1. J lost 7 bases, V lost 4 bases, and 9 bases had no gene match. This CDR3 spans 15 amino acids. Germline lookup yields CDR1 KGHSH and CDR2 LQKENI. The CDR3 sequence: CASSQQIGTVGELFF. DNA of the CDR3: TGTGCCAGCTCACAACAAATCGGGACAGTCGGGGAGCTGTTTTTT.

The chain joins TRBV1 to TRBJ2-3; TRBD2 is the table's D call, not checked against the DNA. TRBV1 is listed as a pseudogene. The CDR3 totals 15 residues. CDR3 amino acids: CTIPSGGSSTDTQYF. In nucleotides, the CDR3 is TGCACCATCCCTTCGGGGGGGAGTAGCACAGATACGCAGTATTTT.

This clone has only a few counts. This chain joins TRBV5-4 and TRBJ2-6; TRBD1 or TRBD2 may be the D gene (5 bases each). The CDR3 length is 15 residues. V shed 7 bases and J shed 3 bases, with 14 bases lying between them. Germline V gene lookup returns CDR1 SGHNT and CDR2 YYREEE (reference sequence). The CDR3 protein is CASALWGYGANVLTF. CDR3 sequence (DNA): TGTGCCAGCGCCCTTTGGGGGTATGGGGCCAACGTCCTGACTTTC.

The CDR3 sequence is CASSAGQISYNEQFF. CDR3 bases: TGTGCCAGCAGCGCCGGACAGATCTCCTACAATGAGCAGTTCTTC. The V and J genes are TRBV9 and TRBJ2-1, with D possibly TRBD1 on 6 matching bases. Per germline, CDR1 SGDLS and CDR2 YYNGEE. The V end was cut by 3 bases, the J end by 0 bases, with 10 bases between. This CDR3 has 15 amino acids.

The rearrangement uses TRBV12-5 and TRBJ1-1, with D possibly matching TRBD1 (6 bases). Trimming stripped 7 bases from V and 4 bases from J, with 13 bases between. Germline CDR1 reads LGHNT; CDR2 reads FRNRAP. This CDR3 spans 13 amino acids. CDR3 nucleotides: TGTGCTAGTGCCTTGGAAGGGGGCACTGAAGCTTTCTTT. Translating gives CASALEGGTEAFF.

The chain joins TRBV9 to TRBJ1-2, with TRBD1 as a possible D gene (5 bases). This CDR3 region has 17 residues. CDR1 and CDR2 from the germline V gene are SGDLS and YYNGEE. V lost 0 bases, J lost 8 bases, and 23 bases lay in between. The CDR3 DNA reads as TGTGCCAGCAGCGTAGAATTTTCCGGGGGTGGGCCCAGAGGCTACACCTTC. Amino acids: CASSVEFSGGGPRGYTF.

The V gene is TRBV5-6, the J gene TRBJ2-3, with no clear D. The V and J ends lost 0 bases and 1 base respectively, with 3 bases between them. This CDR3 has 13 residues. Per the germline V gene, CDR1 is SGHDT and CDR2 is YYEEEE. CDR3: CASSLGGTDTQYF. CDR3 DNA sequence: TGTGCCAGCAGCTTGGGGGGCACAGATACGCAGTATTTT.

This clone showed up just once. The genes are TRBV6-5 and TRBJ2-7; 7 bases fit TRBD2. CDR3 size: 14 residues. Germline CDR1 reads MNHEY; CDR2 reads SVGAGI. The V segment lost 9 bases and the J segment 0 bases; nucleotides outside the gene matches: 8. In DNA, the CDR3 is TGTGCCAGTGGGAGGGGAGGTCCCTCCTACGAGCAGTACTTC. As protein: CASGRGGPSYEQYF.

The chain is built from TRBV7-2 and TRBJ2-7, with D possibly matching TRBD1 (6 bases). Trimming took 5 bases from V and 3 from J, leaving 8 bases between them. Germline V gene lookup returns CDR1 SGHTA and CDR2 FQGNSA. The CDR3 sequence is 12 residues long. This CDR3 reads CASSLQGYEQYF. Written as DNA, the CDR3 is TGTGCCAGCAGCCTACAGGGCTACGAGCAGTACTTC.

This rearrangement joins TRBV18 to TRBJ2-1; D gene unclear. This CDR3 contains 14 residues. Germline V gene sequence: CDR1 KGHSH, CDR2 LQKENI. V shed 5 bases and J shed 7 bases, with 15 bases lying between them. CDR3 DNA sequence: TGTGCCAGCTCAGACGGGTTCAATGGGAATGAGCAGTTCTTC. Its translation is CASSDGFNGNEQFF.

This chain connects TRBV4-1 to TRBJ2-1; D unclear. The CDR3 covers 16 residues. With 0 bases removed from V and 2 bases from J, the gap between germline ends came to 11 bases. Per germline, CDR1 MGHRA and CDR2 YSYEKL. CDR3 nucleotide sequence: TGCGCCAGCAGCCAAGATCTTGGGTTCGCCTACAATGAGCAGTTCTTC. Translation gives CASSQDLGFAYNEQFF.

V and J are TRBV4-2 and TRBJ1-5, with D perhaps matching TRBD1 (5 bases). The V gene lost 3 bases and the J gene lost 1 base, with 10 bases spanning the gap. CDR1 LGHNA and CDR2 YNFKEQ come from the germline V gene. The CDR3 consists of 15 residues. CDR3 bases: TGTGCCAGCAGCCACACCTGGGGGAGCAATCAGCCCCAGCATTTT. It specifies CASSHTWGSNQPQHF.

This chain uses TRBV5-1 with TRBJ2-3; 12 bases are a match to TRBD2. The germline CDR1 and CDR2 sequences are SGHRS and YFSETQ. The ends lost 2 bases at V and 2 bases at J; junction bases unmatched: 9. CDR3 length equals 18 residues. The CDR3 DNA reads as TGCGCCAGCAGCTTTCCCCAGACTAGCGGGGGTAACACAGATACGCAGTATTTT. The encoded protein is CASSFPQTSGGNTDTQYF.

The chain has TRBV5-4 and TRBJ2-7, with TRBD2 matching over 9 bases. Trimming at V came to 4 bases and at J to 0 bases, leaving 11 bases not matched to a gene. The CDR3 has 17 residues. CDR1 is SGHNT, CDR2 YYREEE, per germline (reference sequence). The CDR3 DNA follows: TGTGCCAGCAGCAGTGTCAGCGGGGGGCTTTCCTCCTACGAGCAGTACTTC. Translation gives CASSSVSGGLSSYEQYF.

The rearrangement uses TRBV19 and TRBJ2-5, with unresolved D. The V end was cut by 1 base, the J end by 5 bases, with 11 bases between. The CDR3 length is 14 residues. Germline loops: CDR1 LNHDA, CDR2 SQIVND (reference sequence). This CDR3 is CASSIGISAETQYF. For the CDR3, the DNA is TGTGCCAGTAGTATAGGGATTTCGGCCGAGACCCAGTACTTC. Full variable domain (outside the CDR3, taken from reference TRBV19 and TRBJ2-5): DGGITQSPKYLFRKEGQNVTLSCEQNLNHDAMYWYRQDPGQGLRLIYYSQIVNDFQKGDIAEGYSVSREKKESFPLTVTSAQKNPTAFYLCASSIGISAETQYFGPGTRLLVL.

This chain joins TRBV7-2 and TRBJ1-5; perhaps TRBD1 as D (5 bases). With 2 bases removed from V and 2 bases from J, the gap between germline ends came to 7 bases. This CDR3 is 14 amino acids long. Germline assignment: CDR1 SGHTA and CDR2 FQGNSA. The CDR3: CASSLWGGNQPQHF. The CDR3 bases are TGTGCCAGCAGCTTATGGGGGGGCAATCAGCCCCAGCATTTT.

This clone has only one observation. V gene TRBV4-1 combines with J gene TRBJ2-3; 12 nucleotides line up with TRBD2. Germline-derived CDR1 and CDR2 are MGHRA and YSYEKL. The CDR3 is 17 residues long. The J segment lost 4 bases and the V segment lost 4 bases, leaving 9 bases of the junction unmatched. DNA for the CDR3: TGCGCCAGCAGCCCCAGGCTAGCGGGGGGGCACCCAGATACGCAGTATTTT. As protein: CASSPRLAGGHPDTQYF.

This clone was picked up a small number of times. The chain is built from TRBV6-1 and TRBJ1-1, with TRBD1 matching over 7 bases. The CDR3 is 13 residues long. V lost 7 bases to trimming and J lost 3 bases; unmatched junction nucleotides: 5. Per germline, CDR1 MNHNS and CDR2 SASEGT. This CDR3 is CASTRGLDTEAFF. CDR3 DNA: TGTGCCAGCACCAGGGGGTTGGACACTGAAGCTTTCTTT.

This clone was found once. The chain has TRBV7-3 and TRBJ1-1; D is undetermined. The CDR3 runs to 11 residues. Trimming took off 5 bases at V and 10 bases at J, with 11 bases between the two ends. Germline CDR1 and CDR2: SGHTA and FQGTGA. CDR3 sequence reads: CASSPLPGAFF. CDR3 sequence (DNA): TGTGCCAGCAGCCCCTTACCGGGAGCTTTCTTT.

The chain combines TRBV5-6 with TRBJ1-2, with D unclear. The CDR3 contains 14 residues. The V end lost 4 bases, the J end lost 2 bases, and 12 bases lay between the germline ends. Germline V gene lookup returns CDR1 SGHDT and CDR2 YYEEEE. DNA for the CDR3: TGTGCCAGCAGCCCGGGGTTATGGAACTATGGCTACACCTTC. Amino acid sequence: CASSPGLWNYGYTF.